Following are 9 T cell receptor beta chains from one sample sequenced in a study of blood T cell repertoires in COVID-19. Sequencing was performed with immunoSEQ multiplex PCR; in TCRdb, only in-frame clones are kept and a portion is missing. The sample records fewer than 350,000 clones, 88% being singletons. The sequenced sample consisted of PBMCs or T cells enriched from blood (not recorded which). The receptor set was obtained from a woman aged 30 to 39 who had been exposed to COVID-19.

The chain is built from TRBV7-9 and TRBJ2-4; tentatively, D is TRBD2 (5 bases). Trimming cost V 5 bases and J 0 bases, with 11 bases left between them. Germline V gene lookup returns CDR1 SEHNR and CDR2 FQNEAQ (reference sequence). The CDR3 spans 15 residues. The CDR3 loop is CASSDGLIAKNIQYF. In DNA, the CDR3 is TGTGCCAGCAGCGACGGACTTATAGCCAAAAACATTCAGTACTTC.

The genes are TRBV19 and TRBJ1-4; 7 bases map to TRBD1. The CDR3 is made up of 16 amino acids. The trim removed 4 bases at V and 0 bases at J, leaving 5 bases unmatched. The germline gives CDR1 LNHDA, CDR2 SQIVND (reference sequence). CDR3 sequence reads: CASSTPGQATNEKLFF. CDR3 nucleotides: TGTGCCAGTAGTACCCCCGGACAGGCAACTAATGAAAAACTGTTTTTT.

The chain employs TRBV7-9 and TRBJ1-2, with D tentatively TRBD1 (5 bases). Germline V gene data show CDR1 as SEHNR and CDR2 as FQNEAQ (reference sequence). The CDR3 length is 16 residues. V was clipped by 5 bases and J by 3 bases, with 19 bases between them. CDR3: CASSALLTELHYGYTF. The CDR3 DNA is TGTGCCAGCAGCGCCCTACTGACAGAACTACACTATGGCTACACCTTC.

The V call is TRBV5-1, the J call TRBJ2-1; D may be TRBD2 (5 bases). Germline V CDR1 and CDR2: SGHRS, YFSETQ. The CDR3 consists of 14 residues. Trimming removed 2 bases at V and 7 bases at J, with 13 bases between. The CDR3 reads CASSFREGWNEQFF. CDR3 in DNA: TGCGCCAGCAGCTTTCGTGAGGGTTGGAATGAGCAGTTCTTC. The variable domain in full, completed from reference TRBV5-1 and TRBJ2-1, reads KAGVTQTPRYLIKTRGQQVTLSCSPISGHRSVSWYQQTPGQGLQFLFEYFSETQRNKGNFPGRFSGRQFSNSRSEMNVSTLELGDSALYLCASSFREGWNEQFFGPGTRLTVL.

V and J are TRBV28 and TRBJ1-5; the D gene is possibly TRBD1 (5 bases). Germline V gene sequence: CDR1 MDHEN, CDR2 SYDVKM. The CDR3 consists of 15 residues. V lost 7 bases, J lost 1 base, and 14 bases lay in between. The CDR3 sequence: CASTINQGSNQPQHF. The CDR3, as DNA: TGTGCCAGCACTATTAACCAGGGCAGCAATCAGCCCCAGCATTTT.

This chain joins TRBV28 and TRBJ1-1; 8 positions agree with TRBD1. The CDR3 runs 14 residues. The germline gives CDR1 MDHEN, CDR2 SYDVKM. V lost 6 bases, J lost 7 bases, and 10 bases stayed unmatched. Here the CDR3 DNA reads TGTGCCAGCAGCCCTACAGGGGGATCGATTGAAGCTTTCTTT. It specifies CASSPTGGSIEAFF.

The chain is built from TRBV6-6 and TRBJ1-2, with TRBD1 identical over 8 bases. V shed 6 bases, J shed 4 bases, and the junction held 7 bases outside the gene matches. Per the germline V gene, CDR1 is MNHNY and CDR2 is SVGAGI (reference sequence). This CDR3 has 14 residues. CDR3 amino acids: CASSLRTGGYGYTF. Written as DNA, the CDR3 is TGTGCCAGCAGCCTCCGTACAGGGGGCTATGGCTACACCTTC.

V and J are TRBV9 and TRBJ1-2, with 7 bases matching TRBD1. The germline V gene has CDR1 SGDLS and CDR2 YYNGEE. The CDR3 loop spans 21 amino acids. The ends lost 3 bases at V and 5 bases at J; junction bases unmatched: 28. The CDR3 region has the DNA TGTGCCAGCAGCGAACCCCAGTGGGAGACTGCGGAGGGGGCGAACCCTTATGGCTACACCTTC. This sequence encodes CASSEPQWETAEGANPYGYTF.

A single count supports this clone. The V and J genes are TRBV11-3 and TRBJ2-7; perhaps TRBD1 as D (5 bases). The CDR3 length is 15 residues. V was shortened by 0 bases and J by 2 bases, with 11 bases between the two germline ends. The germline CDR1 and CDR2 sequences are SGHNT and YENEEA. The CDR3 DNA sequence: TGTGCCAGCAGCTTAGATCTTGGCAGGGCCTACGAGCAGTACTTC. This translates into CASSLDLGRAYEQYF.